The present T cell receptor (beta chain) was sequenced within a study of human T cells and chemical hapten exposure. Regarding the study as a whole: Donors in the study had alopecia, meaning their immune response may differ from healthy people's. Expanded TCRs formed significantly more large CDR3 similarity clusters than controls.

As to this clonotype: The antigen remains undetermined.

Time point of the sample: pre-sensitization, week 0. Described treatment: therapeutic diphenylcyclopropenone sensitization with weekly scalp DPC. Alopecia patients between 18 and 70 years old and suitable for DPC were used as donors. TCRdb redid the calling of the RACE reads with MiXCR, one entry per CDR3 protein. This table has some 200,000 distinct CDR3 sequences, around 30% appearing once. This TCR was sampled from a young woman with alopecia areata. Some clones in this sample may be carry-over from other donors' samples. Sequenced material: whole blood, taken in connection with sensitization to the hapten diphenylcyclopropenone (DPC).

The CDR3: CASSLDSQGGRPQHF. CDR3 in DNA: TGTGCCAGCAGCTTAGATTCGCAGGGAGGAAGGCCCCAGCATTTT. V usage is TRBV7-2 and J usage is TRBJ1-5; D perhaps matches TRBD1 (5 bases). Germline CDR1 and CDR2: SGHTA and FQGNSA. The CDR3 extends over 15 amino acids. V was shortened by 1 base and J by 9 bases, with 16 bases between the two germline ends.